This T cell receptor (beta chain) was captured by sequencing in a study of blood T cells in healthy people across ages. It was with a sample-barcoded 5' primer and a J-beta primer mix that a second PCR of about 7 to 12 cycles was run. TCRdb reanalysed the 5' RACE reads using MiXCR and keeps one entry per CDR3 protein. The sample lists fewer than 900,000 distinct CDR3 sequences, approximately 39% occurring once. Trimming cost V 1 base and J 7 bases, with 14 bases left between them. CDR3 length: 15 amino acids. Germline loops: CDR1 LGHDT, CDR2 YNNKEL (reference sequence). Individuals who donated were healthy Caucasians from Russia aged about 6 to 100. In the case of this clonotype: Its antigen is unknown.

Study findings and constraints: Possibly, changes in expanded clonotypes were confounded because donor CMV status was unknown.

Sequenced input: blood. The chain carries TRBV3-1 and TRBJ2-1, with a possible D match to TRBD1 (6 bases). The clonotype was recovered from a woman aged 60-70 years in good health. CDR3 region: CASSQVTGLNNEQFF. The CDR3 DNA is TGTGCCAGCAGCCAAGTGACAGGTTTAAATAATGAGCAGTTCTTC.